Below, 29 T cell receptor beta chains from the same sample are listed, as sequenced in a study of cytomegalovirus exposure and HLA in healthy donors. Both 60 Vbeta primers and 13 Jbeta primers went into the PCR. TCRdb's copy holds only in-frame clones and misses some; the assay was immunoSEQ multiplex PCR. This sample has about 120,000 clones; about 79% occur once, and the top ten carry around 2%. Sequencing used PBMCs. The source of these receptors is a human donor in good health.

The chain links TRBV6-1 to TRBJ1-3; D remains unclear. Germline lookup yields CDR1 MNHNS and CDR2 SASEGT. This CDR3 has 16 residues. Trimming removed 4 bases from V and 0 bases from J, with 13 bases in between. CDR3 amino acids: CASSVEFFFSGNTIYF. In DNA form, the CDR3 reads TGTGCCAGCAGTGTCGAGTTTTTCTTCTCTGGAAACACCATATATTTT.

This sequence joins TRBV5-1 and TRBJ1-1; D is possibly TRBD1 (6 bases). The CDR3 covers 14 residues. The V gene lost 0 bases and the J gene lost 4 bases, with 10 bases spanning the gap. Germline V gene lookup returns CDR1 SGHRS and CDR2 YFSETQ. The CDR3 spells CASSLEQGSTEAFF. The DNA for the CDR3 is TGCGCCAGCAGCTTGGAACAGGGAAGCACTGAAGCTTTCTTT.

The rearrangement joins TRBV6-6 to TRBJ2-1; 7 nucleotides match TRBD2. The ends lost 3 bases at V and 4 bases at J; junction bases unmatched: 9. Germline CDR1 and CDR2: MNHNY and SVGAGI (reference sequence). The CDR3 spans 16 residues. This CDR3 reads CASSYIPSGFYNEQFF. The CDR3 coding sequence is TGTGCCAGCAGTTATATTCCTAGCGGTTTTTACAATGAGCAGTTCTTC.

This clone was counted a few times. The chain joins TRBV6-5 to TRBJ1-5; 8 bases are a match to TRBD1. The CDR3 has 15 amino acids. J was trimmed by 5 bases and V by 6 bases; bases with no gene match: 9. CDR1 is MNHEY, CDR2 SVGAGI, per germline. The CDR3 bases are TGTGCCAGCAGACCTGACAGGGGATCTCATCAGCCCCAGCATTTT. Protein: CASRPDRGSHQPQHF.

This clone appeared once. The J gene is TRBJ2-4, the V gene TRBV5-5, with a tentative D call TRBD1 (6 bases). Deletions cut 6 bases from V and 6 bases from J, with 16 bases between. The CDR3 has 14 amino acids. CDR1 is SGHKS, CDR2 YYEKEE, per germline (reference sequence). CDR3 residues: CASTPPGQRNIQYF. CDR3 nucleotides: TGTGCCAGCACCCCGCCGGGACAAAGAAACATTCAGTACTTC.

The rearrangement links TRBV7-2 to TRBJ2-3; 8 bases map to TRBD1. Germline CDR1 and CDR2: SGHTA and FQGNSA. V trimming: 2 bases; J trimming: 1 base; junction bases outside the gene matches: 2. CDR3 size: 15 residues. CDR3 nucleotide sequence: TGTGCCAGCAGCTTACAGGACAGGGGCACAGATACGCAGTATTTT. Its protein is CASSLQDRGTDTQYF.

This clone has just a few counts. The V gene is TRBV5-1, the J gene TRBJ2-2, with a weak D call TRBD2 (5 bases). The ends were cut back, 4 bases at V and 4 bases at J, with 8 bases in the middle. The germline V gene encodes CDR1 SGHRS and CDR2 YFSETQ. The CDR3 has 13 residues. CDR3: CASSLDFTGELFF. The DNA for the CDR3 is TGCGCCAGCAGCCTGGACTTCACCGGGGAGCTGTTTTTT. The variable domain in full, completed from reference TRBV5-1 and TRBJ2-2, reads KAGVTQTPRYLIKTRGQQVTLSCSPISGHRSVSWYQQTPGQGLQFLFEYFSETQRNKGNFPGRFSGRQFSNSRSEMNVSTLELGDSALYLCASSLDFTGELFFGEGSRLTVL.

The chain links TRBV21-1 to TRBJ2-4; TRBD2 is taken as the D call from the table, unchecked against the DNA. TRBV21-1 represents a pseudogene. This CDR3 region has 17 residues. CDR3 sequence reads: CASSNPRTTRAKNIQYF. DNA of the CDR3: TGTGCCAGCAGCAACCCGAGAACGACGAGGGCCAAAAACATTCAGTACTTC.

A single count supports this clone. CDR3 sequence reads: CASGVELYNEQFF. The DNA of the CDR3 is TGCGCCAGCGGAGTCGAGCTCTACAATGAGCAGTTCTTC. The genes are TRBV4-3 and TRBJ2-1; D remains unclear. Germline CDR1 LGHNA, CDR2 YSLEER. Trimming took off 8 bases at V and 3 bases at J, with 11 bases between the two ends. CDR3 size: 13 residues.

The rearrangement uses TRBV25-1 and TRBJ2-5; TRBD1 might be the D (6 bases). The DNA end favors TRBJ2-7, so the J call may be wrong. Germline assignment: CDR1 MGHDK and CDR2 SYGVNS. The CDR3 spans 15 residues. This chain's CDR3 is CASSKQGEGSYEQYF. CDR3 nucleotides: TGTGCCAGCAGTAAACAGGGCGAGGGTTCCTACGAGCAGTACTTC.

The V call is TRBV6-6, the J call TRBJ1-3; possibly TRBD1 for D (5 bases). V lost 8 bases, J lost 2 bases, and 16 bases lay in between. The CDR3 is 15 amino acids. Germline CDR1 reads MNHNY; CDR2 reads SVGAGI (reference sequence). This CDR3 reads CASVDGGSTGNTIYF. The CDR3 DNA sequence: TGTGCCAGCGTCGACGGGGGGAGCACTGGAAACACCATATATTTT.

The chain recombines TRBV27 with TRBJ2-3; maybe TRBD2 (7 bases). This CDR3 comprises 13 residues. In germline, CDR1 is MNHEY, CDR2 SMNVEV (reference sequence). Between the trimmed V and J ends, which lost 7 bases and 8 bases, there was a span of 16 bases. This chain's CDR3 is CASIPGRGTTQYF. The CDR3 nucleotides are TGTGCCAGCATCCCAGGGAGGGGGACTACGCAGTATTTT.

This sequence joins TRBV5-4 and TRBJ1-2; D remains ambiguous. The CDR3 contains 14 residues. Germline V gene data show CDR1 as SGHNT and CDR2 as YYREEE (reference sequence). V lost 2 bases, J lost 0 bases, and 8 bases lay in between. The CDR3 region is CASSFGETNYGYTF. Written as DNA, the CDR3 is TGTGCCAGCAGCTTCGGAGAAACTAACTATGGCTACACCTTC.

The chain is built from TRBV7-2 and TRBJ2-7; D is possibly TRBD1 (6 bases). Germline V gives CDR1 SGHTA, CDR2 FQGNSA. This CDR3 is built from 13 residues. Trimming took off 8 bases at V and 1 base at J, with 12 bases between the two ends. Here the CDR3 reads CASQFRGSYEQYF. CDR3 DNA sequence: TGTGCCAGCCAATTCAGGGGTTCCTACGAGCAGTACTTC.

The chain recombines TRBV4-3 with TRBJ1-1; no clear D gene. The CDR3 contains 14 residues. Germline values: CDR1 LGHNA, CDR2 YSLEER. Trimming took off 4 bases at V and 3 bases at J, with 12 bases between the two ends. The CDR3 sequence is CASSRQRFDTEAFF. CDR3 coding DNA: TGCGCCAGCAGCCGTCAGAGGTTTGACACTGAAGCTTTCTTT.

The chain carries TRBV27 and TRBJ2-7; TRBD1 agrees at 7 bases. The germline CDR1 and CDR2 sequences are MNHEY and SMNVEV (reference sequence). The V gene end was trimmed by 4 bases and the J gene end by 6 bases; junction bases not matched to a gene: 3. The length of the CDR3 is 12 residues. The CDR3 here is CASSYRGGEQYF. The CDR3 DNA reads TGTGCCAGCAGTTACAGGGGTGGCGAGCAGTACTTC.

V usage is TRBV7-9 and J usage is TRBJ2-7, with 7 bases identical to TRBD1. Germline V CDR1 and CDR2: SEHNR, FQNEAQ (reference sequence). This CDR3 contains 14 residues. Unmatched junction bases numbered 7, after V lost 1 base and J lost 7 bases. The CDR3 nucleotides are TGTGCCAGCAGCTTAGGTCTGGTGGGACAGGAGCAGTACTTC. Its translation: CASSLGLVGQEQYF.

This clone appeared a few times. The J gene is TRBJ2-5, the V gene TRBV5-4; 10 nucleotides match TRBD2. The V and J ends lost 5 bases and 5 bases, in that order; junction bases with no gene match: 6. This CDR3 is built from 14 residues. In germline, CDR1 is SGHNT, CDR2 YYREEE (reference sequence). The CDR3 sequence: CASSRAGGRETQYF. The CDR3 DNA is TGTGCCAGCAGTCGAGCGGGGGGGAGGGAGACCCAGTACTTC.

This rearrangement joins TRBV30 to TRBJ2-7; TRBD1 matches 8 bases. The V and J ends lost 4 bases and 2 bases, in that order; junction bases with no gene match: 4. The CDR3 is 13 residues long. CDR1 is GTSNPN, CDR2 SVGIG, per germline (reference sequence). The CDR3 nucleotides read TGTGCCTGGACCTTGGACAGGGCCTACGAGCAGTACTTC. Residues: CAWTLDRAYEQYF.

This chain connects TRBV4-2 to TRBJ2-1; 9 bases are shared with TRBD2. The CDR3 covers 14 residues. The V gene's germline CDR1 is LGHNA and CDR2 YNFKEQ. V trimming: 6 bases; J trimming: 7 bases; junction bases outside the gene matches: 7. The DNA for the CDR3 is TGTGCCAGCAGTGCTAGCGGGGCTGGGAATGAGCAGTTCTTC. Encoded protein: CASSASGAGNEQFF.

This clone was recorded only once. The chain's CDR3 is CASSPSPSARQETQYF. CDR3 DNA: TGTGCCAGCAGCCCGAGTCCGAGCGCCAGACAAGAGACCCAGTACTTC. The J gene is TRBJ2-5, the V gene TRBV6-6; the D is unclear. The germline V and J ends were trimmed by 6 bases and 2 bases, with 19 bases remaining between them. From germline, CDR1 is MNHNY and CDR2 SVGAGI (reference sequence). There are 16 residues in the CDR3.

The J gene is TRBJ1-1, the V gene TRBV6-6, with D maybe TRBD1 (5 bases). CDR3 length: 13 amino acids. CDR1 and CDR2 (germline): MNHNY, SVGAGI (reference sequence). Trimming took off 7 bases at V and 2 bases at J, with 11 bases between the two ends. CDR3 sequence reads: CASTGGINTEAFF. The CDR3 region has the DNA TGTGCCAGCACCGGGGGTATTAACACTGAAGCTTTCTTT.

V is TRBV28 and J is TRBJ1-2; D is uncertain. The CDR3 totals 13 residues. Trimming took 6 bases from V and 4 from J, leaving 12 bases between them. The germline CDR1 and CDR2 sequences are MDHEN and SYDVKM. In DNA form, the CDR3 reads TGTGCCAGCAGACCTTCGGGAAGCTATGGCTACACCTTC. Protein: CASRPSGSYGYTF.

The V gene is TRBV7-6, the J gene TRBJ1-6; possible D gene TRBD1, 5 bases. CDR1 is SGHVS, CDR2 FNYEAQ, per germline. Trimming pared 1 base from V and 6 bases from J, leaving 13 bases between. This CDR3 spans 16 amino acids. CDR3 sequence (DNA): TGTGCCAGCAGCTTAGAACTGGGGGGTTTTAATTCACCCCTCCACTTT. It codes for CASSLELGGFNSPLHF.

This clone appeared once. The rearrangement joins TRBV11-2 to TRBJ1-6, with D unclear. CDR1 is SGHAT, CDR2 FQNNGV, per germline. Trimming removed 3 bases at V and 14 bases at J, with 11 bases between. CDR3 length: 12 residues. The CDR3 spells CASSFKTNTLHF. In DNA form, the CDR3 reads TGTGCCAGCAGCTTCAAGACTAACACCCTCCACTTT.

The V call is TRBV30, the J call TRBJ2-2; 7 bases line up with TRBD1. This CDR3 is 12 amino acids long. The germline CDR1 and CDR2 sequences are GTSNPN and SVGIG (reference sequence). V lost 5 bases and J lost 8; bases outside the gene matches: 5. For the CDR3, the DNA is TGTGCCTGGGGACAGGACGTAGGGGAGCTGTTTTTT. Protein sequence: CAWGQDVGELFF.

A word on this clone: One end of the junction does not line up with germline, which may come from a read error. The J gene is TRBJ2-7, the V gene TRBV28; 11 positions agree with TRBD2. Germline CDR1 reads MDHEN; CDR2 reads SYDVKM. The CDR3 loop spans 16 amino acids. CDR3 nucleotides: TGTACCAGCAGTGGGGGGACTAGCGGAGACTCCTACGAGCAGTACTTC. It translates to CTSSGGTSGDSYEQYF.

The rearrangement uses TRBV19 and TRBJ1-5, with D possibly TRBD1 on 6 matching bases. Trimming pared 9 bases from V and 2 bases from J, leaving 14 bases between. This CDR3 spans 14 amino acids. Germline V gives CDR1 LNHDA, CDR2 SQIVND (reference sequence). The CDR3 DNA sequence: TGTGCCAGAGCCACACAGGGCTGCAATCAGCCCCAGCATTTT. It is translated as CARATQGCNQPQHF.

The chain employs TRBV7-2 and TRBJ2-3, with 10 positions matching TRBD2. CDR1 is SGHTA, CDR2 FQGNSA, per germline. The length of the CDR3 is 18 residues. J lost 6 bases, V lost 5 bases, and 17 bases had no gene match. CDR3 DNA: TGTGCCAGCAGCCCGGGTTCGGTAGCGGGGGGCCTCTCGGATACGCAGTATTTT. Its translation: CASSPGSVAGGLSDTQYF.